Listed below are T cell receptor beta chains from one sample, sequenced in a study of a mutant IDH1 vaccine in newly diagnosed glioma. What these receptors recognize is not known. The table came from immunoSEQ multiplex PCR; TCRdb's copy has only in-frame clones and leaves some out. The sample lists roughly 60,000 clones; 80% to 90% were seen once. The sample in question was PBMCs, obtained from a glioma patient whose treatment included an IDH1 peptide vaccine. These TCRs come from a man aged 25 to 45 with glioma. CDR3s include the opening cysteine and the closing phenylalanine or tryptophan. The D gene is left open where the match is weak. Some rows mark clone size as missing; the rest say once, few, many or name a class of expanded clone.

clone_size: .; d_call: .; v_call: TRBV6-5; j_call: TRBJ2-5; cdr3_aa: CASRHQGYQETQYF; cdr3_nt: TGTGCCAGCAGGCATCAGGGGTACCAAGAGACCCAGTACTTC
clone_size: once; d_call: .; v_call: TRBV18; j_call: TRBJ1-5; cdr3_aa: CASSPSATPPQHF; cdr3_nt: TGTGCCAGCTCACCGAGCGCTACTCCGCCCCAGCATTTT
clone_size: .; d_call: TRBD2; v_call: TRBV5-5; j_call: TRBJ2-2; cdr3_aa: CASSLGLAGETGELFF; cdr3_nt: TGTGCCAGCAGCTTGGGACTAGCGGGGGAGACCGGGGAGCTGTTTTTT
clone_size: .; d_call: TRBD1; v_call: TRBV7-9; j_call: TRBJ1-2; cdr3_aa: CASSLVVGTAAYGYTF; cdr3_nt: TGTGCCAGCAGCTTAGTCGTGGGGACAGCTGCCTATGGCTACACCTTC
clone_size: .; d_call: .; v_call: TRBV5-1; j_call: TRBJ1-1; cdr3_aa: CASSMTEDAGAEAFF; cdr3_nt: TGCGCCAGCAGCATGACGGAGGACGCGGGGGCTGAAGCTTTCTTT
clone_size: .; d_call: TRBD1; v_call: TRBV4-1; j_call: TRBJ1-5; cdr3_aa: CASSQEGQGVGQPQHF; cdr3_nt: TGCGCCAGCAGCCAAGAGGGACAGGGGGTAGGTCAGCCCCAGCATTTT
clone_size: .; d_call: .; v_call: TRBV4-2; j_call: TRBJ2-3; cdr3_aa: CASSQGQVKDTQYF; cdr3_nt: TGTGCCAGCAGCCAAGGACAGGTCAAGGATACGCAGTATTTT
clone_size: .; d_call: .; v_call: TRBV5-4; j_call: TRBJ2-1; cdr3_aa: CASSGTDRKQFF; cdr3_nt: TGTGCCAGCAGCGGAACCGACAGGAAGCAGTTCTTC
clone_size: once; d_call: TRBD1; v_call: TRBV9; j_call: TRBJ2-3; cdr3_aa: CASSDRGITDTQYF; cdr3_nt: TGTGCCAGCAGCGACAGGGGCATCACAGATACGCAGTATTTT
clone_size: .; d_call: .; v_call: TRBV2; j_call: TRBJ1-2; cdr3_aa: CATGVTNYGYTF; cdr3_nt: TGTGCCACAGGGGTCACTAACTATGGCTACACCTTC
clone_size: .; d_call: .; v_call: TRBV5-1; j_call: TRBJ1-2; cdr3_aa: CASSWGLENYGYTF; cdr3_nt: TGCGCCAGCAGCTGGGGTTTAGAGAACTATGGCTACACCTTC
clone_size: .; d_call: .; v_call: TRBV18; j_call: TRBJ1-3; cdr3_aa: CASSPPGLRGNTIYF; cdr3_nt: TGTGCCAGCTCACCTCCGGGTCTCCGGGGAAACACCATATATTTT
clone_size: once; d_call: .; v_call: TRBV15; j_call: TRBJ2-5; cdr3_aa: CATSRDKGAETQYF; cdr3_nt: TGTGCCACCAGCAGAGATAAGGGCGCGGAGACCCAGTACTTC
clone_size: once; d_call: .; v_call: TRBV7-8; j_call: TRBJ1-5; cdr3_aa: CASSLGGGNQPQHF; cdr3_nt: TGTGCCAGCAGCTTAGGAGGGGGCAATCAGCCCCAGCATTTT
clone_size: .; d_call: .; v_call: TRBV27; j_call: TRBJ1-6; cdr3_aa: CASREGRFASPLHF; cdr3_nt: TGTGCCAGCAGGGAGGGGAGGTTTGCCTCACCCCTCCACTTT
clone_size: .; d_call: .; v_call: TRBV21-1; j_call: TRBJ2-3; cdr3_aa: CASSKESERGAPGTDTQYF; cdr3_nt: TGTGCCAGCAGCAAAGAAAGCGAGCGGGGGGCCCCGGGCACAGATACGCAGTATTTT
clone_size: once; d_call: TRBD1; v_call: TRBV19; j_call: TRBJ2-1; cdr3_aa: CASSTRDREPSSEKQFF; cdr3_nt: TGTGCCAGTAGTACTAGGGACAGGGAACCGTCATCGGAAAAGCAGTTCTTC
clone_size: .; d_call: TRBD1; v_call: TRBV2; j_call: TRBJ2-6; cdr3_aa: CASGDSTSGANVLTF; cdr3_nt: TGTGCCAGCGGGGACAGCACCTCTGGGGCCAACGTCCTGACTTTC
clone_size: .; d_call: .; v_call: TRBV6-6; j_call: TRBJ1-1; cdr3_aa: CASSYSINTEAFF; cdr3_nt: TGTGCCAGCAGTTACTCGATTAACACTGAAGCTTTCTTT
clone_size: .; d_call: TRBD1; v_call: TRBV10-3; j_call: TRBJ2-7; cdr3_aa: CAISESGQGAYEQYF; cdr3_nt: TGTGCCATCAGTGAGTCGGGACAGGGGGCCTACGAGCAGTACTTC
clone_size: .; d_call: .; v_call: TRBV4-1; j_call: TRBJ1-1; cdr3_aa: CASSQDRGGLTEAFF; cdr3_nt: TGCGCCAGCAGCCAAGATAGGGGGGGGTTAACTGAAGCTTTCTTT
clone_size: .; d_call: .; v_call: TRBV5-8; j_call: TRBJ2-7; cdr3_aa: CASSLTSSTYEQYF; cdr3_nt: TGTGCCAGCAGCTTAACTAGTTCCACCTACGAGCAGTACTTC
clone_size: .; d_call: .; v_call: TRBV5-6; j_call: TRBJ1-3; cdr3_aa: CASSLVGEGNTIYF; cdr3_nt: TGTGCCAGCAGCTTGGTCGGAGAAGGAAACACCATATATTTT
clone_size: .; d_call: .; v_call: TRBV7-6; j_call: TRBJ2-5; cdr3_aa: CASSLVSREETQYF; cdr3_nt: TGTGCCAGCAGCTTAGTTTCCAGAGAGGAGACCCAGTACTTC
clone_size: .; d_call: .; v_call: TRBV4-1; j_call: TRBJ2-1; cdr3_aa: CASSQDPRGGRSEQFF; cdr3_nt: TGCGCCAGCAGCCAAGATCCGAGAGGTGGACGTTCAGAGCAGTTCTTC
clone_size: once; d_call: .; v_call: TRBV10-3; j_call: TRBJ1-6; cdr3_aa: CAISEFGTRSPLHF; cdr3_nt: TGTGCCATCAGTGAGTTCGGGACCCGGTCACCCCTCCACTTT
clone_size: .; d_call: TRBD2; v_call: TRBV2; j_call: TRBJ2-1; cdr3_aa: CASSGERGARSSYNEQFF; cdr3_nt: TGTGCCAGCAGTGGCGAGCGGGGGGCGAGAAGCTCCTACAATGAGCAGTTCTTC
clone_size: .; d_call: .; v_call: TRBV5-5; j_call: TRBJ1-2; cdr3_aa: CASSLAALRSAIYGYTF; cdr3_nt: TGTGCCAGCAGCCTGGCAGCCCTTCGAAGTGCCATCTATGGCTACACCTTC
clone_size: .; d_call: .; v_call: TRBV9; j_call: TRBJ1-1; cdr3_aa: CASSVVGGWNTEAFF; cdr3_nt: TGTGCCAGCAGCGTAGTAGGGGGATGGAACACTGAAGCTTTCTTT
clone_size: .; d_call: .; v_call: TRBV6-4; j_call: TRBJ1-1; cdr3_aa: CASSDEWGFEAFF; cdr3_nt: TGTGCCAGCAGTGACGAATGGGGATTTGAAGCTTTCTTT